This T cell receptor beta chain was observed in a study of blood T cell repertoires in COVID-19. CDR1 SGDLS and CDR2 YYNGEE come from the germline V gene. The germline V and J ends were trimmed by 0 bases and 1 base, with 7 bases remaining between them. The CDR3 extends over 14 amino acids. Repertoires were generated with immunoSEQ multiplex PCR, while TCRdb's copy carries only in-frame clones and drops some. The sample carries roughly 120,000 clones, about 80% recorded once. V and J are TRBV9 and TRBJ2-5; D is possibly TRBD1 (5 bases). This clonotype was sampled from a man between 70 and 80 years old with active or convalescent COVID-19. Sample: peripheral blood. CDR3: CASSVGQIQETQYF. The DNA of the CDR3 is TGTGCCAGCAGCGTAGGACAGATCCAAGAGACCCAGTACTTC.